This paragraph reports one TCR beta chain. What it binds is unknown. The time point: week 5, during vaccination. Alongside topical imiquimod, each dose of vaccine comprised 300 ug of mutant IDH1 20-mer peptide. This sample is drawn from a study of a mutant IDH1 vaccine in newly diagnosed glioma. The overall study: Before enrollment, the patients had been treated with radiotherapy alone, temozolomide alone, or both together. Most of them had received both.

Only in-frame clones appear in the TCRdb table, and some are missing; sequencing was by immunoSEQ multiplex PCR. Among around 61,000 clones, approximately 90% were seen once, and the ten largest hold approximately 4.2%. This CDR3 comprises 14 residues. V shed 4 bases and J 4 bases; nucleotides not matched to a gene: 6. Germline lookup yields CDR1 KGHSH and CDR2 LQKENI. The sample consisted of PBMCs, taken from a glioma patient whose treatment included an IDH1 peptide vaccine. The TCR was taken from a woman between 35 and 50 years old with glioma. The chain carries TRBV18 and TRBJ1-1, with 7 bases lining up with TRBD1. Written as DNA, the CDR3 is TGTGCCAGCTCACACACAGGGGAGGGCACTGAAGCTTTCTTT. It translates to CASSHTGEGTEAFF.